These 19 T cell receptor beta chains share one sample of origin, sequenced in a study of blood T cells in healthy people across ages. With a J-beta primer mix and a sample-barcoded 5' primer, a second PCR ran about 7 to 12 cycles. TCRdb ran MiXCR on the 5' RACE reads and lists one entry per CDR3 protein. The sample records approximately 1,700,000 distinct CDR3 sequences, 39% being singletons. The sample taken for sequencing was blood. Every receptor here comes from a human donor in good health.

This clonotype was counted between two and nine times. The V and J genes are TRBV7-2 and TRBJ2-7; TRBD1 or TRBD2 may be the D gene (5 bases each). Deletions cut 6 bases from V and 3 bases from J, with 18 bases between. The CDR3 contains 15 residues. Germline V gene data show CDR1 as SGHTA and CDR2 as FQGNSA. The CDR3 protein is CASRPAVSGGYEQYF. The CDR3 nucleotides read TGTGCCAGCAGACCAGCGGTTTCTGGGGGCTACGAGCAGTACTTC.

The V and J genes are TRBV5-1 and TRBJ1-3; tentatively, D is TRBD1 (5 bases). CDR1 is SGHRS, CDR2 YFSETQ, per germline. CDR3 length equals 16 residues. V was shortened by 4 bases and J by 0 bases, with 14 bases between the two germline ends. CDR3 in DNA: TGCGCCAGCAGCCGCCTGAGACAGAACTCTGGAAACACCATATATTTT. It codes for CASSRLRQNSGNTIYF. The whole variable domain, filled in from reference TRBV5-1 and TRBJ1-3, reads KAGVTQTPRYLIKTRGQQVTLSCSPISGHRSVSWYQQTPGQGLQFLFEYFSETQRNKGNFPGRFSGRQFSNSRSEMNVSTLELGDSALYLCASSRLRQNSGNTIYFGEGSWLTVV.

As regards this clonotype: A much larger clone differs from this one at a single base, so this may be a read error. The rearrangement joins TRBV6-5 to TRBJ1-2, with D perhaps TRBD1 (6 bases). Germline CDR1 MNHEY, CDR2 SVGAGI. The V end lost 6 bases, the J end lost 5 bases, and 16 bases lay between the germline ends. The CDR3 covers 14 residues. CDR3 in DNA: TGTGCCAGCAGGCCACAGGGAAGAGGTTATGGCTACACCTTC. Protein: CASRPQGRGYGYTF.

This chain uses TRBV28 with TRBJ2-7; D unresolved. The CDR3 runs to 15 residues. Trimming pared 5 bases from V and 2 bases from J, leaving 16 bases between. Per the germline V gene, CDR1 is MDHEN and CDR2 is SYDVKM. CDR3 residues: CASSADRYKAYEQYF. The CDR3 bases are TGTGCCAGCAGTGCTGACCGATACAAAGCCTACGAGCAGTACTTC.

This clonotype has more than one count but fewer than ten. The chain combines TRBV29-1 with TRBJ2-3; D not certain. From germline, CDR1 is SQVTM and CDR2 ANQGSEA. V lost 5 bases, J lost 5 bases, and 8 bases lay in between. The CDR3 runs to 11 residues. The CDR3 sequence is CSVKPVDTQYF. The CDR3, as DNA: TGCAGCGTTAAGCCGGTAGATACGCAGTATTTT.

This clonotype was detected a few times. The chain is built from TRBV5-1 and TRBJ2-7; 11 nucleotides line up with TRBD1. Germline values: CDR1 SGHRS, CDR2 YFSETQ. The length of the CDR3 is 14 residues. With 2 bases clipped from V and 6 bases from J, the junction kept 4 bases outside the gene matches. The chain's CDR3 is CASSFGTGGFEQYF. In DNA, the CDR3 is TGCGCCAGCAGCTTCGGGACAGGGGGTTTCGAGCAGTACTTC.

This chain links TRBV3-1 with TRBJ2-1; TRBD1 is a possible D gene (6 bases). V lost 2 bases, J lost 5 bases, and 13 bases lay in between. In germline, CDR1 is LGHDT, CDR2 YNNKEL (reference sequence). The length of the CDR3 is 15 residues. The CDR3 DNA reads TGTGCCAGCAGCCAACCGGGGCAGGGGCACAATGAGCAGTTCTTC. Translated, it gives CASSQPGQGHNEQFF.

The rearrangement links TRBV10-3 to TRBJ2-2, with TRBD1 matching 10 bases. This CDR3 contains 15 residues. After removal of 6 bases from V and 1 base from J, the junction contained 2 bases not matched to a gene. Germline CDR1 ENHRY, CDR2 SYGVKD. CDR3 nucleotides: TGTGCCATCAGCGGGACAGGGGTGAACACCGGGGAGCTGTTTTTT. Translated: CAISGTGVNTGELFF.

The chain couples TRBV2 to TRBJ1-2, with D possibly TRBD1 on 5 matching bases. The ends were cut back, 6 bases at V and 3 bases at J, with 11 bases in the middle. Germline CDR1 SNHLY, CDR2 FYNNEI. The CDR3 spans 13 residues. The CDR3 DNA is TGTGCCAGCAGACCGACAGCCTACTATGGCTACACCTTC. Protein product: CASRPTAYYGYTF.

The CDR3 loop reads CSARSPGGRQRDGYTF. The DNA for the CDR3 is TGCAGTGCTAGGTCTCCCGGAGGCCGCCAGAGGGACGGCTACACCTTC. The rearrangement links TRBV20-1 to TRBJ1-2; TRBD1 might be the D (5 bases). In germline, CDR1 is DFQATT, CDR2 SNEGSKA (reference sequence). The CDR3 contains 16 residues. V lost 3 bases and J 8 bases, leaving 25 bases between the germline ends.

The chain combines TRBV7-9 with TRBJ2-6; D is unclear. V shed 5 bases and J shed 4 bases, with 12 bases lying between them. The CDR3 length is 15 residues. Germline CDR1 SEHNR, CDR2 FQNEAQ (reference sequence). CDR3 in DNA: TGTGCCAGCAGCGCCCGCCTAACAGGGGCCAACGTCCTGACTTTC. Amino acids: CASSARLTGANVLTF.

V gene TRBV2 combines with J gene TRBJ2-7, with TRBD2 identical over 11 bases. The CDR3 contains 17 residues. Germline loops: CDR1 SNHLY, CDR2 FYNNEI. V lost 4 bases, J lost 0 bases, and 8 bases stayed unmatched. CDR3 sequence (DNA): TGTGCCAGCAGTGGAGCTTCACTAGCGGGGGACTCCTACGAGCAGTACTTC. Its translation is CASSGASLAGDSYEQYF.

This clonotype occurred many times. The V and J genes are TRBV29-1 and TRBJ2-1, with 9 bases lining up with TRBD2. Trimming at V came to 4 bases and at J to 7 bases, leaving 11 bases not matched to a gene. The CDR3 contains 15 residues. Germline CDR1 is SQVTM and CDR2 is ANQGSEA. The CDR3 nucleotides are TGCAGCGTTGCCACCCGACTAGCGGCGAGGAATGAGCAGTTCTTC. It encodes CSVATRLAARNEQFF.

J is TRBJ2-1 and V is TRBV5-1, with D tentatively TRBD2 (5 bases). The ends were cut back, 6 bases at V and 8 bases at J, with 15 bases in the middle. CDR3 length: 13 residues. Germline-derived CDR1 and CDR2 are SGHRS and YFSETQ. The CDR3 here is CASTRGSGDEQFF. For the CDR3, the DNA is TGCGCCAGCACGCGCGGGTCTGGGGATGAGCAGTTCTTC.

The rearrangement uses TRBV12-3 or TRBV12-4 and TRBJ2-3; no firm D call. The V end was cut by 1 base, the J end by 1 base, with 9 bases between. The CDR3 consists of 15 residues. CDR3 DNA: TGTGCCAGCAGTTTAGAGTTGGACCGCACAGATACGCAGTATTTT. It yields the protein CASSLELDRTDTQYF.

Concerning this clonotype: Relative to the germline gene, one junction end is altered; a read error may explain this. The J gene is TRBJ2-1, the V gene TRBV10-3; 12 bases match TRBD1. This CDR3 is built from 15 residues. Germline lookup yields CDR1 ENHRY and CDR2 SYGVKD. CDR3 DNA: TGTGCCATCAGTGGGGGACAGGGGGCCTCAAATGTGCAGTTCTTC. Its protein is CAISGGQGASNVQFF.

The V and J genes are TRBV3-1 and TRBJ2-1; D ambiguous. The V gene's germline CDR1 is LGHDT and CDR2 YNNKEL (reference sequence). The CDR3 is 15 residues long. Between the trimmed V and J ends, which lost 1 base and 9 bases, there was a span of 16 bases. CDR3 nucleotide sequence: TGTGCCAGCAGCCAAGCCAGGCGGCCTCCGGGTGAGCAGTTCTTC. Encoded protein: CASSQARRPPGEQFF.

The chain combines TRBV7-2 with TRBJ2-5; a weak D match, TRBD1 (5 bases). Germline V lookup: CDR1 SGHTA, CDR2 FQGNSA. V dropped 1 base and J dropped 3 bases, with 9 bases sitting between them. CDR3 size: 14 residues. CDR3 bases: TGTGCCAGCAGCTTAGATGACAGAGAAGAGACCCAGTACTTC. It codes for CASSLDDREETQYF.

This clonotype appeared a few times. This chain's CDR3 is CASSSRPPGQGDYEQYF. CDR3 DNA sequence: TGTGCCAGCAGCTCCCGCCCCCCGGGACAGGGTGACTACGAGCAGTACTTC. The genes are TRBV5-5 and TRBJ2-7; 9 positions agree with TRBD1. Germline V CDR1 and CDR2: SGHKS, YYEKEE (reference sequence). The CDR3 sequence is 17 residues long. With V trimmed by 3 bases and J by 3 bases, 13 bases remained unmatched.